What follows are 17 T cell receptor beta chains derived from one specimen sequenced in a study of CD8 T cells in Susac syndrome. Random hexamers were used to reverse transcribe an amount of about 0.45 to 1 ug RNA. TCRdb ran MiXCR on the immunoSEQ multiplex PCR reads and lists one entry per CDR3 protein. The sample holds 15,000 to 20,000 distinct CDR3 sequences; roughly 95% are singletons and the top ten take over 0.2%. The sequenced material came from CD8+ T cells from PBMCs. These receptors came from a human donor in good health.

The rearrangement uses TRBV19 and TRBJ1-5; D might be TRBD1 (5 bases). This CDR3 region has 15 residues. V was pared by 4 bases and J by 0 bases, with 10 bases between. Germline V lookup: CDR1 LNHDA, CDR2 SQIVND (reference sequence). The CDR3, as DNA: TGTGCCAGTAGTAGCGGGGGACTTAGCAATCAGCCCCAGCATTTT. Protein product: CASSSGGLSNQPQHF.

The chain links TRBV27 to TRBJ2-5; no firm D call. The ends were cut back, 4 bases at V and 5 bases at J, with 11 bases in the middle. CDR1 and CDR2 from the germline V gene are MNHEY and SMNVEV (reference sequence). The CDR3 has 13 amino acids. The DNA for the CDR3 is TGTGCCAGCAGTTCCAGCTTAGGCGAGACCCAGTACTTC. Its protein product is CASSSSLGETQYF.

The rearrangement links TRBV27 to TRBJ2-7; D might be TRBD1 (6 bases). Germline lookup yields CDR1 MNHEY and CDR2 SMNVEV (reference sequence). V gave up 0 bases and J gave up 3 bases, with 15 bases separating them. This CDR3 is built from 16 residues. The CDR3 sequence: CASSLSSFTGIYEQYF. Written as DNA, the CDR3 is TGTGCCAGCAGTTTATCGAGCTTTACAGGGATCTACGAGCAGTACTTC.

This clonotype was observed a single time. This chain joins TRBV7-8 and TRBJ2-5; 12 bases line up with TRBD2. Germline V gene lookup returns CDR1 SGHVS and CDR2 FQNEAQ. The V gene end was trimmed by 1 base and the J gene end by 3 bases; junction bases not matched to a gene: 6. The CDR3 length is 17 residues. CDR3 DNA: TGTGCCAGCAGCTTAGGGCTAGCGGGAGGGAGGGAAGAGACCCAGTACTTC. It is translated as CASSLGLAGGREETQYF.

The chain uses TRBV30 and TRBJ1-2; TRBD1 matches at 8 bases. The V and J ends lost 8 bases and 5 bases, in that order; junction bases with no gene match: 10. The CDR3 runs 13 residues. Germline V lookup: CDR1 GTSNPN, CDR2 SVGIG (reference sequence). This CDR3 reads CAGGTGGLYGYTF. The CDR3 nucleotides are TGTGCCGGAGGCACAGGGGGTTTGTATGGCTACACCTTC.

J is TRBJ2-1 and V is TRBV25-1; D might be TRBD1 (5 bases). CDR3 length: 12 residues. The germline CDR1 and CDR2 sequences are MGHDK and SYGVNS. The germline V and J ends were trimmed by 5 bases and 5 bases, with 7 bases remaining between them. The DNA of the CDR3 is TGTGCCAGCAGTAAGGGGAACAATGAGCAGTTCTTC. This codes for CASSKGNNEQFF.

The chain employs TRBV7-9 and TRBJ2-7; either TRBD1 or TRBD2 may supply D (5 bases each). V dropped 3 bases and J dropped 6 bases, with 15 bases sitting between them. The CDR3 spans 14 residues. Germline-derived CDR1 and CDR2 are SEHNR and FQNEAQ (reference sequence). CDR3 amino acids: CASSFGSPGAEQYF. In DNA, the CDR3 is TGTGCCAGCAGCTTCGGGTCCCCCGGGGCCGAGCAGTACTTC.

This chain connects TRBV27 to TRBJ2-5; the match to TRBD2 covers 15 bases. In germline, CDR1 is MNHEY, CDR2 SMNVEV (reference sequence). The CDR3 extends over 15 amino acids. V lost 6 bases, J lost 5 bases, and 4 bases stayed unmatched. CDR3 nucleotides: TGTGCCAGCAGCGGACTAGCGGGAGGGTGGGAGACCCAGTACTTC. Translating it yields CASSGLAGGWETQYF.

This clonotype is a singleton in its sample. The V call is TRBV3-1, the J call TRBJ1-1; D not certain. CDR1 and CDR2 from the germline V gene are LGHDT and YNNKEL (reference sequence). The CDR3 has 17 residues. Trimming cost V 4 bases and J 3 bases, with 21 bases left between them. The CDR3 DNA sequence: TGTGCCAGCAGCCGATATGGTCCCATTTCAATTCACACTGAAGCTTTCTTT. It specifies CASSRYGPISIHTEAFF.

The chain is built from TRBV7-2 and TRBJ2-7; 7 bases line up with TRBD2. V shed 2 bases and J 2 bases; nucleotides not matched to a gene: 12. The length of the CDR3 is 17 residues. CDR1 and CDR2 (germline): SGHTA, FQGNSA. In DNA form, the CDR3 reads TGTGCCAGCAGCTTATCCCTATGCGGGAGTTGCCCCTACGAGCAGTACGTC. This encodes CASSLSLCGSCPYEQYV.

The chain links TRBV29-1 to TRBJ2-7, with D hard to call. In germline, CDR1 is SQVTM, CDR2 ANQGSEA. The CDR3 has 13 amino acids. The V end was cut by 0 bases, the J end by 3 bases, with 9 bases between. Here the CDR3 reads CSVEDAQYYEQYF. The CDR3 DNA follows: TGCAGCGTTGAAGATGCGCAGTACTACGAGCAGTACTTC.

This chain uses TRBV27 with TRBJ2-3; TRBD2 matches at 9 bases. Germline values: CDR1 MNHEY, CDR2 SMNVEV (reference sequence). V trimming: 3 bases; J trimming: 0 bases; junction bases outside the gene matches: 7. This CDR3 is built from 17 residues. The CDR3 loop reads CASSLLAGITSTDTQYF. CDR3 nucleotides: TGTGCCAGCAGTTTGCTAGCGGGAATTACTAGCACAGATACGCAGTATTTT.

The chain couples TRBV28 to TRBJ2-1, with 9 bases fitting TRBD1. The CDR3 runs to 15 residues. Germline CDR1 reads MDHEN; CDR2 reads SYDVKM. V was pared by 6 bases and J by 2 bases, with 5 bases of the junction left unmatched. As DNA, the CDR3 is TGTGCCAGCAGACCCACAGGGGGCCCCTACAATGAGCAGTTCTTC. Translating it yields CASRPTGGPYNEQFF.

This clonotype was counted a single time. The chain carries TRBV7-3 and TRBJ1-1; D remains ambiguous. Germline CDR1 is SGHTA and CDR2 is FQGTGA. This CDR3 comprises 16 residues. V was cut by 1 base and J by 3 bases, with 15 bases left in between. CDR3 bases: TGTGCCAGCAGCTTAATCCGCACTTTCAAGGACACTGAAGCTTTCTTT. Its protein is CASSLIRTFKDTEAFF.

The chain employs TRBV6-1 and TRBJ2-7; 8 bases match TRBD1. The CDR3 contains 17 residues. Germline V CDR1 and CDR2: MNHNS, SASEGT. V trimming: 6 bases; J trimming: 5 bases; junction bases outside the gene matches: 18. Here the CDR3 DNA reads TGTGCCAGCAGCCCCGGACAGGGTTACGGGCTCAACCACGAGCAGTACTTC. Residues: CASSPGQGYGLNHEQYF.

This chain links TRBV6-1 with TRBJ1-1, with unresolved D. The CDR3 runs 12 residues. The germline V and J ends were trimmed by 6 bases and 6 bases, with 11 bases remaining between them. Germline values: CDR1 MNHNS, CDR2 SASEGT. DNA of the CDR3: TGTGCCAGCAGAGTATCGGGCCCTGAAGCTTTCTTT. Amino acids: CASRVSGPEAFF.

This chain joins TRBV27 and TRBJ2-3; D unresolved. Trimming removed 6 bases from V and 0 bases from J, with 10 bases in between. This CDR3 has 14 residues. Germline-derived CDR1 and CDR2 are MNHEY and SMNVEV (reference sequence). CDR3 in amino acids: CASSPNGSTDTQYF. In DNA form, the CDR3 reads TGTGCCAGCAGCCCCAACGGGAGCACAGATACGCAGTATTTT.